This is a list of T cell receptor beta chains from one sample in a study of T cells in Graves' hyperthyroidism and ophthalmopathy. From the multiplex PCR reads, TCRdb called clonotypes with MiXCR, one entry per CDR3 protein. The table includes approximately 700,000 distinct CDR3 sequences, roughly 17% detected once. Sequencing used blood. Source of these receptors: a man between 18 and 29 years old with Graves' hyperthyroidism. Both conserved end residues are part of each CDR3. Fields, in order: V gene, D gene, J gene, clone size, CDR3 protein, CDR3 DNA. D genes are given only for firm matches. Size values are once, few and many counts, or a class for expanded clones, and some rows have none.

>TRBV6-5|.|TRBJ1-2|few
CASSYPGRNYGYTF
TGTGCCAGCAGTTACCCGGGACGGAACTATGGCTACACCTTC
>TRBV6-2/TRBV6-3|.|TRBJ2-3|.
CASSNSVDTQYF
TGTGCCAGCAGTAACTCGGTAGATACGCAGTATTTT
>TRBV12-3/TRBV12-4|.|TRBJ2-1|few
CASSLRVPQANEQFF
TGTGCCAGCAGTTTGAGGGTCCCTCAGGCAAATGAGCAGTTCTTC
>TRBV6-1|.|TRBJ2-5|many
CASYDEETQYF
TGTGCCAGCTATGACGAAGAGACCCAGTACTTC
>TRBV9|TRBD2|TRBJ2-3|.
CASSTREVAGRTDTQYF
TGTGCCAGCAGCACCAGAGAGGTAGCGGGACGCACAGATACGCAGTATTTT
>TRBV18|TRBD1|TRBJ2-6|.
CASSLWDRGPGANVLTF
TGTGCCAGCTCACTCTGGGACAGGGGGCCTGGGGCCAACGTCCTGACTTTC
>TRBV27|.|TRBJ1-1|few
CASSLINANTEAFF
TGTGCCAGCAGTTTAATAAATGCGAACACTGAAGCTTTCTTT
>TRBV4-1|.|TRBJ2-5|.
CASSQAIFGSEGTQYF
TGCGCCAGCAGCCAAGCAATTTTTGGAAGCGAAGGGACCCAGTACTTC
>TRBV24-1|TRBD2|TRBJ2-4|few
CATSSGSGLAGGREDIQYF
TGTGCCACCAGTTCGGGCAGCGGACTAGCGGGGGGCCGGGAGGACATTCAGTACTTC
>TRBV20-1|.|TRBJ1-4|few
CSARGDKSDEKLFF
TGCAGTGCTAGGGGGGATAAGTCGGATGAAAAACTGTTTTTT
>TRBV5-5|TRBD1|TRBJ2-3|.
CASSLGPGQTTDTQYF
TGTGCCAGCAGCTTGGGCCCGGGACAGACCACAGATACGCAGTATTTT
>TRBV6-1|TRBD2|TRBJ2-4|.
CASSPPGGMGNIQYF
TGTGCCAGCAGTCCCCCGGGAGGTATGGGGAACATTCAGTACTTC
>TRBV6-5|TRBD2|TRBJ2-7|.
CASSFSTSGSDPQYF
TGTGCCAGCAGTTTCTCGACTAGCGGGAGTGACCCGCAGTACTTC
>TRBV28|.|TRBJ1-1|many
CASSLEGNPCEAFF
TGTGCCAGCAGTTTAGAGGGAAACCCGTGTGAAGCTTTCTTT
>TRBV6-1|.|TRBJ2-3|few
CASSQPQATADTQYF
TGTGCCAGCAGCCAGCCACAGGCAACTGCGGATACGCAGTATTTT
>TRBV6-1|.|TRBJ2-1|few
CASSPRAIGGEQFF
TGTGCCAGCAGCCCCAGGGCCATTGGCGGTGAGCAGTTCTTC
>TRBV20-1|.|TRBJ1-1|few
CSARKGYMNTEAFF
TGCAGTGCTAGGAAGGGGTACATGAACACTGAAGCTTTCTTT
>TRBV20-1|TRBD2|TRBJ2-7|many
CSAESGLAGGRQYF
TGCAGTGCAGAGTCGGGACTAGCGGGAGGGCGGCAGTACTTC
>TRBV18|.|TRBJ2-1|many
CASSPEGFYNEQFF
TGTGCCAGCTCACCAGAGGGATTTTACAATGAGCAGTTCTTC
>TRBV28|TRBD1|TRBJ2-7|many
CASGPLGQGAKEQYF
TGTGCCAGCGGCCCCCTGGGACAGGGGGCAAAGGAGCAGTACTTC
>TRBV24-1|TRBD2|TRBJ2-4|few
CATSDGTSGSRRNIQYF
TGTGCCACCAGTGATGGGACTAGCGGGAGTCGTAGAAACATTCAGTACTTC
>TRBV27|TRBD2|TRBJ2-3|many
CASSSPSGGDTQYF
TGTGCCAGCAGTTCCCCTAGCGGGGGGGATACGCAGTATTTT
>TRBV6-2/TRBV6-3|.|TRBJ2-6|.
CASSGAAPGAHPGANVLTF
TGTGCCAGCAGTGGCGCTGCCCCGGGCGCCCATCCTGGGGCCAACGTCCTGACTTTC
>TRBV7-6|.|TRBJ2-7|few
CASSPTLATYEQYF
TGTGCCAGCAGCCCCACGTTAGCGACCTACGAGCAGTACTTC
>TRBV11-2|TRBD1|TRBJ1-2|few
CASSSGTGLYGYTF
TGTGCCAGCAGCTCCGGGACAGGGTTGTATGGCTACACCTTC
>TRBV7-2|TRBD1|TRBJ1-2|.
CASSLKTGGHYGYTF
TGTGCCAGCAGCTTAAAGACAGGGGGCCACTATGGCTACACCTTC
>TRBV28|.|TRBJ1-4|.
CASSLTSANEKLFF
TGTGCCAGCAGTTTAACGTCAGCTAATGAAAAACTGTTTTTT
>TRBV7-2|.|TRBJ2-3|many
CASSLAGGDTDTQYF
TGTGCCAGCAGCTTAGCCGGCGGAGACACAGATACGCAGTATTTT
>TRBV11-1|TRBD2|TRBJ2-7|few
CASSSMRTSGRLRRTYEQYF
TGTGCCAGCAGCTCGATGAGAACTAGCGGGAGGTTAAGGCGGACCTACGAGCAGTACTTC
>TRBV7-9|.|TRBJ2-7|few
CASSPTWGAREQYF
TGTGCCAGCAGCCCCACGTGGGGGGCTCGGGAGCAGTACTTC
>TRBV6-1|.|TRBJ2-7|many
CASSKGGGLSHEQYF
TGTGCCAGCAGTAAGGGAGGGGGACTAAGCCACGAGCAGTACTTC
>TRBV28|TRBD2|TRBJ2-7|many
CASSLGTSGSVYEQYF
TGTGCCAGCAGTTTAGGCACTAGCGGGAGTGTCTACGAGCAGTACTTC
>TRBV27|.|TRBJ2-7|.
CAAGRETLYEQYF
TGTGCCGCAGGACGGGAAACTTTATACGAGCAGTACTTC
>TRBV4-1|.|TRBJ1-5|.
CASSQQGRTQHF
TGCGCCAGCAGCCAACAGGGACGTACGCAGCATTTT
>TRBV7-9|.|TRBJ2-3|few
CASRSDYTDTQYF
TGTGCCAGCAGATCTGATTACACAGATACGCAGTATTTT
>TRBV5-1|.|TRBJ2-7|.
CATKPEPSSYEQYF
TGCGCCACTAAACCGGAGCCAAGCTCCTACGAGCAGTACTTC
>TRBV6-2/TRBV6-3|TRBD1|TRBJ2-7|.
CASRRLKDRASSYEQYF
TGTGCCAGCAGACGGTTAAAGGACAGGGCCAGCTCCTACGAGCAGTACTTC
>TRBV27|TRBD2|TRBJ2-2|few
CASPPPGTSGERSTGELFF
TGTGCCAGCCCTCCTCCCGGGACTAGCGGGGAGAGGTCCACCGGGGAGCTGTTTTTT
>TRBV5-1|.|TRBJ2-1|once
CASSLTGLYEQFF
TGCGCCAGCAGTTTAACAGGCCTCTACGAGCAGTTCTTC
>TRBV10-3|.|TRBJ1-6|many
CAISEGRNSPLHF
TGTGCCATCAGTGAGGGTAGGAATTCACCCCTCCACTTT
>TRBV28|.|TRBJ2-5|many
CASRNPGVETQYF
TGTGCCAGCAGGAACCCTGGCGTAGAGACCCAGTACTTC
>TRBV20-1|.|TRBJ1-1|.
CSARNPGRTEAFF
TGCAGTGCTAGAAATCCAGGTCGCACTGAAGCTTTCTTT
>TRBV7-2|TRBD2|TRBJ2-7|many
CASSPTSGRGYEQYF
TGTGCCAGCAGTCCCACTAGCGGGAGGGGGTACGAGCAGTACTTC
>TRBV4-1|.|TRBJ1-2|.
CASSQEGVHYGYTF
TGCGCCAGCAGCCAAGAAGGGGTCCACTATGGCTACACCTTC
>TRBV20-1|.|TRBJ2-7|.
CSAPGAGYEQYF
TGCAGTGCTCCAGGGGCTGGCTACGAGCAGTACTTC
>TRBV2|TRBD2|TRBJ2-5|.
CASSRTWTSGFQETQYF
TGTGCCAGCAGTCGAACATGGACTAGCGGCTTTCAAGAGACCCAGTACTTC
>TRBV20-1|.|TRBJ1-2|few
CSARDLSGYNYGYTF
TGCAGTGCTAGAGATTTGTCGGGATATAACTATGGCTACACCTTC
>TRBV5-5|.|TRBJ1-1|.
CASSSLLAGLRTEAFF
TGTGCCAGCAGCTCCTTGTTGGCAGGGCTCAGGACTGAAGCTTTCTTT
>TRBV15|.|TRBJ1-2|many
CATSNRAGIYGYTF
TGTGCCACCAGCAACAGGGCGGGGATCTATGGCTACACCTTC
>TRBV2|.|TRBJ2-3|many
CATMLGVGTDTQYF
TGTGCCACCATGCTCGGGGTTGGCACAGATACGCAGTATTTT
>TRBV28|TRBD1|TRBJ1-5|many
CASSFTGGNQQPQHF
TGTGCCAGCAGCTTCACAGGGGGCAATCAGCAGCCCCAGCATTTT
>TRBV28|TRBD2|TRBJ2-5|.
CASSRLAGTETQYF
TGTGCCAGCAGTCGACTAGCGGGAACGGAGACCCAGTACTTC
>TRBV5-1|TRBD1|TRBJ2-7|.
CASSLAWDRGNYEQYF
TGCGCCAGCAGCTTGGCCTGGGACAGGGGAAACTACGAGCAGTACTTC